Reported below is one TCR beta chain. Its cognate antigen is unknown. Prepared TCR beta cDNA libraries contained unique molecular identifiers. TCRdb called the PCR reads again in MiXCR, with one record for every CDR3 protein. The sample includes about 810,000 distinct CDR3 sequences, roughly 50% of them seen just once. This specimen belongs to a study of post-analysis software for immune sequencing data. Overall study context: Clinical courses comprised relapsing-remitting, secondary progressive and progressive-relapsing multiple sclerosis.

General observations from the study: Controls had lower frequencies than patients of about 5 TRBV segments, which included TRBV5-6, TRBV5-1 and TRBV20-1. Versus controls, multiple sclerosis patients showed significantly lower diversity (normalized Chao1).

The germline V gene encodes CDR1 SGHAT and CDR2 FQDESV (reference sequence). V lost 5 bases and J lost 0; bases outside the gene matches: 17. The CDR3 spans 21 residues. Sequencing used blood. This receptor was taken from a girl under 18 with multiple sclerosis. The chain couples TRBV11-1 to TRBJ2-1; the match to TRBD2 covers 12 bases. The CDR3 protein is CASSTLGASGRALASYNEQFF. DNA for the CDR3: TGTGCCAGCAGCACCCTCGGGGCTAGCGGGAGGGCCTTAGCCTCCTACAATGAGCAGTTCTTC. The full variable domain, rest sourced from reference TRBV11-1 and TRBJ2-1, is EAEVAQSPRYKITEKSQAVAFWCDPISGHATLYWYRQILGQGPELLVQFQDESVVDDSQLPKDRFSAERLKGVDSTLKIQPAELGDSAMYLCASSTLGASGRALASYNEQFFGPGTRLTVL.